Reported below is one TCR beta chain. This clone turned up a few times. Its cognate antigen has yet to be identified. No much larger clone exists at a distance of one base, and base qualities are not known. This sample was taken from a study of cytomegalovirus exposure and HLA in healthy donors listed by TCRdb under 2017. Concerning the study at large: An earlier analysis of approximately 550 of the donors reported 250 to 300 Gb of sequence data and approximately 110 million unique TCR beta sequences from roughly 200 million T cells. The study used immunosequencing to profile the T cell repertoires of approximately 630 subjects and linked those repertoires to cytomegalovirus serostatus. The later analysis used no new phenotypic data to find candidate immune exposures, relying instead on TCR beta sequences and their occurrence across donors. An earlier analysis of fewer than 750 of the donors used high-throughput TCR beta sequencing to judge whether each TCR beta V gene segment behaved as functional or pseudogenic. Every discovery cohort repertoire had been produced on one sequencing platform. The genetic ancestry cluster associated with self-reported Caucasian donors included roughly 84% of the roughly 360 genotyped donors. Typing coverage differed by locus: A, B, C, DRB1 and DQB1 were typed in roughly 629-640 donors, DQA1 in 500 to 550, DPA1 in some 600, and DPB1 in 450 to 480. High-throughput TCR immunosequencing, statistical association of individual TCRs with disease status, and machine learning were combined to predict cytomegalovirus infection status. The study aimed to test whether signatures of past pathogen exposure could be identified by cataloging public T cell receptors. Around 320 gigabases of sequencing data and some 85 million unique TCR sequences were included in an early release covering several hundred HLA-typed donors. A separate validation cohort of approximately 120 different subjects was used in addition to the approximately 640-subject first cohort. A later analysis re-analyzed previously published TCR beta repertoires from 500 to 700 donors and added high-resolution HLA genotyping to study TCR occurrence patterns. Donor age, sex, ethnicity and CMV serostatus were compiled together with the repertoire data. Class I and class II HLA loci were covered by the typing at four-digit resolution. Four to six DR-DQ haplotypes were handled as single units for association and clustering, since linkage in the cohort was strong. A later genetic analysis used genome-wide SNP genotypes for about 65% of the roughly 670 donors, treating that subset as a discovery cohort. Among 398 genotyped donors of the cohort, an average of approximately 240,000 unique TCR beta nucleotide sequences were sequenced per donor, 15% to 20% of them non-productive.

CDR1 and CDR2 are drawn from the germline V gene (reference sequence): GTSNPN, SVGIG. The germline ends are 10 bases apart after V is trimmed by 0 bases and J by 5 bases. The CDR3 covers 14 residues, taking in both the cysteine and the phenylalanine. Solely the CDR3 DNA is kept, with 42 bases framed from the first base. Paper-wide results and their limitations: The earlier analysis of nearly 600 of the donors excluded seventeen rarely observed V segments, including chromosome 9 orphons, because counts were too low. In vitro tests confirmed that a few of the cytomegalovirus-associated TCR beta chains recognize cytomegalovirus antigens. A cluster of highly shared sequence variants was judged likely to represent a technical artifact of the sequencing pipeline. The study listed 150 to 200 TCR beta chains as associated with cytomegalovirus. Compared with equally common non-associated chains, HLA-associated TCR beta chains in a later analysis were more clonally expanded and had lower generation probabilities. According to the authors, the approach could potentially be generalized to other disease states and immunological phenotypes. In a later genetic analysis, fewer N-insertions in productive TCRs were reported among donors in an Asian-associated ancestry cluster than the roughly 700-donor mean. Because HLA typing was unavailable for some donors at each locus, only the typed subset was used in association tests. Most CMV-associated TCR beta chains appeared to be HLA-restricted in a later analysis, and the HLA associations seemed to be driven largely by CMV exposure. The only immune exposure information available for the cohort was CMV serostatus. V-gene and J-gene trimming of TCR beta chains was associated with a missense DCLRE1C variant in a later genetic analysis, and the association was replicated in an independent cohort. Assigning TCR associations to individual alleles was difficult when HLA alleles, especially DR and DQ, strongly co-occurred. In a later analysis, several top co-occurrence clusters were reported to appear linked to parvovirus B19, influenza, CMV and Epstein-Barr virus. Some IMGT-functional V segments, including TRBV6-2 and TRBV6-3, could not be told apart with the 87-base-pair reads, so those segments were excluded. While some public TCRs were present in many individuals, most TCR sequences turned up only very rarely across donors. In a later analysis, 15,000 to 20,000 TCR beta sequences were associated with specific HLA alleles at a false discovery rate of 0.05. In both the original and validation cohorts, the classifier was reported to diagnose cytomegalovirus status with high specificity and sensitivity. In this cohort, only TCR beta chains were sequenced, and detectable features were limited by the absence of alpha or paired-chain data. A further reported finding was that TCR beta sequences accurately predicted the HLA-A and HLA-B alleles for most subjects in the first cohort. In a later analysis, TCR association rates were found to vary across HLA loci, with the most associated TCRs seen for DRB1 alleles and the fewest for HLA-C alleles. Correlated functional status among segregating V segments might reflect linkage disequilibrium, but an unknown experimental factor could not be ruled out. The presence/absence analyses assumed that sequencing depth was roughly uniform across donors, and that assumption may not be true. Broadly in line with IMGT annotations, most TCR beta V segments showed up in productive rearrangements about 87% or about 30% of the time in an earlier analysis of 587 of the donors.

Library prep was done by the immunoSEQ multiplex PCR assay. A mixture of 60 forward primers for TCR Vbeta segments and 13 reverse primers for TCR Jbeta segments was used in the multiplex PCR. Amplification of the CDR3 region of rearranged TCR beta genes was performed with a multiplex PCR assay on genomic DNA. On the Illumina HiSeq System, the amplified TCR beta libraries were sequenced as 87-base-pair reads. In the paper's pipeline: A later analysis tallied approximately 87 million unique TCR beta chains across the 666 repertoires, and approximately 9.9 million of those chains were shared by two or more donors. To remove PCR and sequencing errors, raw reads were error-corrected and collapsed into unique sequences using a nearest-neighbor algorithm that merged closely related sequences. V, D and J gene segments were assigned by aligning CDR3 sequences to IMGT reference sequences. Each retained sequence needed at least a six-nucleotide match to both a V gene segment and a J gene segment. Rearrangements were called productive when the CDR3 lacked stop codons and stayed in frame with V and J; all others were non-productive. CDR3 was defined by IMGT convention, running from the second conserved V-encoded cysteine to the conserved J-encoded phenylalanine. In an earlier analysis of around 570 of the donors, sequences lacking an unambiguous match to a single V gene segment were excluded. An earlier analysis of fewer than 650 of the donors classified V segments as functional when productive rearrangements were above 56.7% and as segregating when the standard deviation between donors was above 5%. A statistical classification framework was built to diagnose cytomegalovirus status from the catalog of TCR beta chain sequences. A later analysis assigned V and J genes by comparing TCR nucleotide sequences with IMGT/GENE-DB human TR gene sequences. In a later analysis, CDR3 sequences and most-parsimonious VDJ recombination scenarios were assigned using the TCRdist pipeline. In a later analysis, each TCR beta chain was defined by its CDR3 amino acid sequence together with its V-gene family, and reads lacking a unique V-gene family were excluded. In a later analysis, 500 to 650 highly shared, low-generation-probability nucleotide sequences were removed to address suspected cross-contamination and a sequencing artifact. In a later analysis, a clonal expansion index was calculated for each public chain from normalized within-repertoire ranks of inferred template counts. Generation probabilities in a later analysis came from a VDJ recombination model fitted to out-of-frame rearrangements, and those results were checked against IGoR. A later analysis scored TCR-TCR, TCR-HLA and TCR-CMV co-occurrence with hypergeometric tests, applying a repertoire-size bias correction to TCR pairs. A later analysis estimated false discovery rates by permuting HLA or CMV assignments 20 times. In a later analysis, co-occurring TCRs were grouped using DBSCAN, with TCRdist sequence similarity added in when clustering inside HLA-allele-positive subsets. For co-occurrence clustering, repertoires with fewer than 30,000 or more than 120,000 public chains were excluded, along with about five repertoires with anomalous nucleotide sharing. Held by TCRdb, this immuneACCESS table contains in-frame sequences only and omits some clones. Under half of the omission traces to an unresolved V gene where checked; the cause of the rest is unknown. V and J calls and clone size are given by that table; D and trimming were obtained from the DNA. The sample contains 100,000 to 150,000 clones, roughly 77% of them found a single time. The leading ten clones occupy approximately 1% of the sample.

The cohort was made up of about 670 healthy bone marrow donors. All cohort members were sampled while nominally healthy, although unrecorded immune exposures were likely present. The donor tested CMV seronegative and was one of the 352 seronegative cohort members. A peripheral blood sample was provided by each donor, and peripheral blood mononuclear cells were used for TCR beta sequencing. The Qiagen DNeasy Blood Extraction Kit was used to extract genomic DNA from the blood cell samples. This sequence originates from a woman aged 30 to 39 in good health and CMV-seronegative. The sample comprised PBMCs. The chain is assembled from TRBV30 and TRBJ1-4; the best D guess is TRBD1, with 5 bases matching. Here the CDR3 is given as CAWSVGGLNEKLFF. The nucleotide sequence is TGTGCCTGGAGTGTTGGGGGACTCAATGAAAAACTGTTTTTT.